The 25 T cell receptor beta chains below come from one sample, sequenced in a study of blood T cell repertoires in COVID-19. Assay: immunoSEQ multiplex PCR; the TCRdb copy retains only in-frame clones and omits some. The top ten clones hold roughly 9.4% of a sample with roughly 100,000 clones, roughly 80% of them seen once. The source material was peripheral blood. The receptors come from a woman in her seventies with acute or convalescent COVID-19.

The V call is TRBV6-2 or TRBV6-3, the J call TRBJ1-5, with 7 bases that match TRBD1. Germline CDR1 and CDR2: MNHEY and SVGEGT. V was clipped by 2 bases and J by 7 bases; unmatched bases: 11. The CDR3 loop spans 16 amino acids. Here the CDR3 DNA reads TGTGCCAGCAGTTACGGACCTCAGGGGGTGGGACAGCCCCAGCATTTT. Encoded protein: CASSYGPQGVGQPQHF.

The gene calls are TRBV27 and TRBJ2-5; TRBD1 is a possible D gene (6 bases). This CDR3 has 13 amino acids. Trimming took 6 bases from V and 5 from J, leaving 13 bases between them. The germline gives CDR1 MNHEY, CDR2 SMNVEV (reference sequence). This CDR3 reads CASRETGWETQYF. DNA of the CDR3: TGTGCCAGCAGAGAAACAGGGTGGGAGACCCAGTACTTC.

The chain couples TRBV29-1 to TRBJ2-5; a possible D gene is TRBD1 (7 bases). Trimming took 4 bases from V and 5 from J, leaving 14 bases between them. CDR3 length: 13 residues. Per germline, CDR1 SQVTM and CDR2 ANQGSEA. The chain's CDR3 is CSVGPAGGETQYF. The CDR3 DNA reads TGCAGCGTTGGACCTGCAGGGGGGGAGACCCAGTACTTC.

The V gene is TRBV4-3, the J gene TRBJ2-7; D is possibly TRBD1 (6 bases). V was pared by 0 bases and J by 4 bases, with 16 bases between. The CDR3 has 16 amino acids. Looked up from germline, CDR1 is LGHNA and CDR2 is YSLEER. The CDR3 reads CASSQDRQGHSYEQYF. DNA for the CDR3: TGCGCCAGCAGCCAAGATCGCCAGGGGCATTCGTACGAGCAGTACTTC.

This clone has more than one count but fewer than ten. The chain employs TRBV9 and TRBJ1-1; 9 bases are shared with TRBD1. Germline V CDR1 and CDR2: SGDLS, YYNGEE. Trimming took 3 bases from V and 3 from J; bases not matched to a gene: 3. The CDR3 runs 14 residues. Here the CDR3 reads CASSGTGVYTEAFF. The CDR3 DNA sequence: TGTGCCAGCAGCGGGACAGGGGTATACACTGAAGCTTTCTTT.

The chain is built from TRBV30 and TRBJ2-7; 10 bases fit TRBD2. This CDR3 is built from 15 residues. With 0 bases clipped from V and 2 bases from J, the junction kept 4 bases outside the gene matches. Germline CDR1 reads GTSNPN; CDR2 reads SVGIG (reference sequence). The CDR3 protein is CAWSVLSGGAYEQYF. CDR3 DNA: TGTGCCTGGAGTGTACTAAGCGGGGGGGCCTACGAGCAGTACTTC.

Only one count was recorded for this clone. The chain couples TRBV6-6 to TRBJ2-3; TRBD2 matches at 10 bases. Per germline, CDR1 MNHNY and CDR2 SVGAGI (reference sequence). Trimming took 5 bases from V and 4 from J; bases not matched to a gene: 6. This CDR3 has 15 amino acids. CDR3 in amino acids: CASSASGRGSDTQYF. In DNA form, the CDR3 reads TGTGCCAGCAGTGCAAGCGGGAGGGGGTCAGATACGCAGTATTTT.

The gene calls are TRBV5-5 and TRBJ2-1; no definite D call. This CDR3 has 16 amino acids. V dropped 0 bases and J dropped 7 bases, with 17 bases sitting between them. Germline CDR1 and CDR2: SGHKS and YYEKEE (reference sequence). This CDR3 reads CASSLVRSSVWNEQFF. CDR3 nucleotides: TGTGCCAGCAGCTTGGTGCGCTCATCCGTCTGGAATGAGCAGTTCTTC.

The genes are TRBV28 and TRBJ1-4, with 7 bases that match TRBD1. In germline, CDR1 is MDHEN, CDR2 SYDVKM. The CDR3 has 14 residues. The V segment lost 5 bases and the J segment 11 bases; nucleotides outside the gene matches: 11. Written as DNA, the CDR3 is TGTGCCAGCAGTGTACCGACAGGGCTTAGGAAACTGTTTTTT. This translates into CASSVPTGLRKLFF.

The gene calls are TRBV3-1 (or the pseudogene TRBV3-2) and TRBJ1-2, with 8 positions matching TRBD1. V trimming: 0 bases; J trimming: 4 bases; junction bases outside the gene matches: 10. CDR3 size: 17 residues. The germline V gene encodes CDR1 LGHDT and CDR2 YNNKEL (reference sequence). The CDR3 DNA reads as TGTGCCAGCAGCCAAGATATGGGACAGGCAACATCCTATGGCTACACCTTC. Its protein product is CASSQDMGQATSYGYTF.

This clone was seen a few times. The V and J genes are TRBV5-4 and TRBJ2-3, with D tentatively TRBD2 (6 bases). Trimming took off 2 bases at V and 0 bases at J, with 10 bases between the two ends. Germline V CDR1 and CDR2: SGHNT, YYREEE (reference sequence). This CDR3 region has 15 residues. Written as DNA, the CDR3 is TGTGCCAGCAGCTTTTTTGGGGGGAGCACAGATACGCAGTATTTT. Translation: CASSFFGGSTDTQYF.

The rearrangement joins TRBV3-1 (or the pseudogene TRBV3-2) to TRBJ2-7; the D gene is possibly TRBD2 (6 bases). Looked up from germline, CDR1 is LGHDT and CDR2 is YNNKEL (reference sequence). V lost 3 bases and J 2 bases, leaving 11 bases between the germline ends. CDR3 length: 14 amino acids. This CDR3 is CASSQGTGPYEQYF. Written as DNA, the CDR3 is TGTGCCAGCAGCCAGGGGACTGGCCCCTACGAGCAGTACTTC.

The chain joins TRBV18 to TRBJ1-2; TRBD1 matches 12 bases. Unmatched junction bases numbered 9, after V lost 4 bases and J lost 6 bases. The CDR3 covers 16 residues. Germline V CDR1 and CDR2: KGHSH, LQKENI. The CDR3 bases are TGTGCCAGCTCACTCCCCGGGACAGGGGGCGCCAATGGCTACACCTTC. Its protein is CASSLPGTGGANGYTF.

V gene TRBV6-5 combines with J gene TRBJ1-6, with 7 bases fitting TRBD1. Germline CDR1 and CDR2: MNHEY and SVGAGI. The CDR3 length is 15 residues. The trim removed 2 bases at V and 7 bases at J, leaving 5 bases unmatched. The CDR3 sequence: CASSYDGTDNSPLHF. The CDR3 bases are TGTGCCAGCAGTTACGACGGGACAGACAATTCACCCCTCCACTTT.

V gene TRBV30 combines with J gene TRBJ1-2; 10 bases map to TRBD1. CDR1 is GTSNPN and CDR2 is SVGIG in the germline V gene (reference sequence). The CDR3 has 13 residues. Unmatched junction bases numbered 8, after V lost 3 bases and J lost 10 bases. The CDR3 reads CAWRSGQGSFYTF. CDR3 nucleotides: TGTGCCTGGAGGTCGGGACAGGGGAGTTTCTACACCTTC. The full variable domain, its missing parts supplied by reference TRBV30 and TRBJ1-2, is SQTIHQWPATLVQPVGSPLSLECTVEGTSNPNLYWYRQAAGRGLQLLFYSVGIGQISSEVPQNLSASRPQDRQFILSSKKLLLSDSGFYLCAWRSGQGSFYTFGSGTRLTVV.

J is TRBJ2-1 and V is TRBV6-2 or TRBV6-3; 12 bases align to TRBD2. The CDR3 is made up of 15 amino acids. The junction had 4 bases not matched to a gene; V was cut back by 4 bases and J by 6 bases. In germline, CDR1 is MNHEY, CDR2 SVGEGT. The DNA of the CDR3 is TGTGCCAGCAGTTGGGAGACTAGCGGGAGCAATGAGCAGTTCTTC. It codes for CASSWETSGSNEQFF.

The rearrangement uses TRBV7-2 and TRBJ2-5; 10 nucleotides agree with TRBD1. Unmatched junction bases numbered 4, after V lost 5 bases and J lost 1 base. Germline V gene data show CDR1 as SGHTA and CDR2 as FQGNSA. This CDR3 region has 15 residues. The CDR3 sequence is CASSHRTGGQETQYF. The CDR3 bases are TGTGCCAGCAGCCACCGGACAGGGGGCCAAGAGACCCAGTACTTC.

This clone was seen more than once but under ten times. This chain joins TRBV5-8 and TRBJ1-5; TRBD1 matches at 10 bases. This CDR3 spans 14 amino acids. V was clipped by 5 bases and J by 7 bases; unmatched bases: 6. CDR1 and CDR2 (germline): SGHTS, YDEGEE. CDR3 residues: CASSLGTGEQPQHF. The CDR3 DNA sequence: TGTGCCAGCAGTTTAGGGACAGGGGAACAGCCCCAGCATTTT.

This chain links TRBV21-1 with TRBJ2-1; TRBD1 is the table's D call, not checked against the DNA. TRBV21-1 represents a pseudogene. This CDR3 has 15 amino acids. The CDR3 DNA is TGTGCCAGCAGCCGCACAGGGGGGAATTACAATGAGCAGTTCTTC. This codes for CASSRTGGNYNEQFF.

This rearrangement joins TRBV5-4 to TRBJ2-5; 9 bases align to TRBD2. Germline values: CDR1 SGHNT, CDR2 YYREEE (reference sequence). The CDR3 length is 16 residues. V was pared by 0 bases and J by 5 bases, with 8 bases of the junction left unmatched. This CDR3 reads CASSLGLAGARETQYF. DNA of the CDR3: TGTGCCAGCAGCTTGGGGTTAGCGGGGGCCAGGGAGACCCAGTACTTC.

This chain connects TRBV6-5 to TRBJ1-2, with D unresolved. The CDR3 is 11 residues long. Trimming stripped 6 bases from V and 12 bases from J, with 14 bases between. The germline V gene encodes CDR1 MNHEY and CDR2 SVGAGI. CDR3 coding DNA: TGTGCCAGCAGACACGGGTGGGTCCACACCTTC. Residues: CASRHGWVHTF.

V and J are TRBV7-9 and TRBJ2-6; D not resolved. Germline values: CDR1 SEHNR, CDR2 FQNEAQ (reference sequence). The CDR3 spans 17 residues. V dropped 0 bases and J dropped 0 bases, with 9 bases sitting between them. The CDR3 loop is CASSLARYISGANVLTF. The CDR3 DNA is TGTGCCAGCAGCTTAGCGAGGTACATCTCTGGGGCCAACGTCCTGACTTTC.

This rearrangement joins TRBV19 to TRBJ1-2, with 8 bases lining up with TRBD1. V lost 5 bases, J lost 6 bases, and 17 bases stayed unmatched. The CDR3 totals 17 residues. Per the germline V gene, CDR1 is LNHDA and CDR2 is SQIVND (reference sequence). The CDR3 DNA reads as TGTGCCAGTAGTGTCGACAGGGGTAAGGGCGTGGTAAATGGCTACACCTTC. Its protein product is CASSVDRGKGVVNGYTF.

This clone has a handful of counts. This sequence joins TRBV7-9 and TRBJ2-1, with unresolved D. Germline CDR1 is SEHNR and CDR2 is FQNEAQ (reference sequence). The CDR3 is made up of 13 amino acids. Trimming pared 0 bases from V and 6 bases from J, leaving 6 bases between. The CDR3 is CASSLANSNEQFF. CDR3 in DNA: TGTGCCAGCAGCTTAGCGAATAGCAATGAGCAGTTCTTC.

This clone appeared once. The V gene is TRBV7-8, the J gene TRBJ1-5; D perhaps matches TRBD1 (5 bases). The germline V gene has CDR1 SGHVS and CDR2 FQNEAQ. The CDR3 spans 16 residues. Trimming cost V 4 bases and J 3 bases, with 16 bases left between them. The CDR3 nucleotides read TGTGCCAGCAGCTCCCGGAGGGGCCGGGACAATCAGCCCCAGCATTTT. This gives the protein CASSSRRGRDNQPQHF.